Below, 27 T cell receptor beta chains from the same sample are listed, as sequenced in a study of human T cells and chemical hapten exposure. This sample's time point: pre-sensitization, week 0. Treatment reported: therapeutic diphenylcyclopropenone sensitization with weekly scalp DPC. TCRdb reprocessed the RACE reads via MiXCR and lists one record per CDR3 protein. The repertoire holds about 350,000 distinct CDR3 sequences, with approximately 5.8% as singletons. The sequenced sample was whole blood, obtained in connection with sensitization to the hapten diphenylcyclopropenone (DPC). These receptors originate from a woman in her late teens or twenties with alopecia areata. Some clones in this sample may be carry-over from other donors' samples.

This clonotype was seen a few times. The chain couples TRBV27 to TRBJ2-1; D not resolved. V shed 6 bases and J shed 1 base, with 7 bases lying between them. CDR1 is MNHEY, CDR2 SMNVEV, per germline (reference sequence). CDR3 length: 13 amino acids. The CDR3 DNA follows: TGTGCCAGCAGGAAAGAATCCTACAATGAGCAGTTCTTC. Encoded protein: CASRKESYNEQFF.

This clonotype was counted at least ten times. The chain carries TRBV11-2 and TRBJ2-3, with 7 bases fitting TRBD2. The CDR3 spans 15 residues. CDR1 is SGHAT and CDR2 is FQNNGV in the germline V gene. J lost 4 bases, V lost 8 bases, and 12 bases had no gene match. The CDR3 loop reads CASSPGSGGADTQYF. In nucleotides, the CDR3 is TGTGCCAGCTCTCCCGGGTCGGGGGGAGCAGATACGCAGTATTTT. Filled out from reference TRBV11-2 and TRBJ2-3, the complete variable domain reads EAGVAQSPRYKIIEKRQSVAFWCNPISGHATLYWYQQILGQGPKLLIQFQNNGVVDDSQLPKDRFSAERLKGVDSTLKIQPAKLEDSAVYLCASSPGSGGADTQYFGPGTRLTVL.

This chain links TRBV2 with TRBJ2-3, with 9 bases matching TRBD2. CDR3 length: 14 amino acids. CDR1 is SNHLY, CDR2 FYNNEI, per germline. V was pared by 6 bases and J by 4 bases, with 5 bases of the junction left unmatched. The CDR3 sequence: CASRMGLAADTQYF. In nucleotides, the CDR3 is TGTGCCAGCAGGATGGGACTAGCAGCAGATACGCAGTATTTT.

The J gene is TRBJ2-3, the V gene TRBV5-4; 10 bases are a match to TRBD1. The germline V gene has CDR1 SGHNT and CDR2 YYREEE (reference sequence). The CDR3 contains 15 residues. With V trimmed by 1 base and J by 4 bases, 3 bases remained unmatched. This CDR3 is CASSLSTGGPDTQYF. The CDR3 region has the DNA TGTGCCAGCAGCTTGTCGACAGGGGGCCCAGATACGCAGTATTTT.

This clonotype showed up many times. CDR3 in amino acids: CASSLRQALSYNSPLHF. In nucleotides, the CDR3 is TGTGCCAGCAGCCTTCGACAGGCCCTCTCCTATAATTCACCCCTCCACTTT. The chain combines TRBV2 with TRBJ1-6; TRBD1 is a possible D gene (6 bases). The V and J ends lost 6 bases and 0 bases respectively, with 15 bases between them. CDR1 is SNHLY, CDR2 FYNNEI, per germline. CDR3 length: 17 residues.

This clonotype turned up a few times. V and J are TRBV12-3 or TRBV12-4 and TRBJ2-3, with D perhaps TRBD1 or TRBD2 (5 bases each). This CDR3 has 19 amino acids. V lost 6 bases, J lost 0 bases, and 25 bases lay in between. CDR3 sequence reads: CASSRRSRGLQPSTDTQYF. CDR3 nucleotide sequence: TGTGCCAGCAGCCGCCGGTCCCGGGGCCTTCAACCTAGCACAGATACGCAGTATTTT.

This sequence joins TRBV7-8 and TRBJ1-4, with 11 bases lining up with TRBD1. In germline, CDR1 is SGHVS, CDR2 FQNEAQ. The CDR3 has 16 residues. The ends lost 1 base at V and 7 bases at J; junction bases unmatched: 5. CDR3 loop: CASSLVRGTGGEKLFF. The CDR3 DNA reads as TGTGCCAGCAGCTTAGTGAGGGGGACAGGGGGTGAAAAACTGTTTTTT.

The chain employs TRBV25-1 and TRBJ2-7; D not resolved. The germline CDR1 and CDR2 sequences are MGHDK and SYGVNS. The CDR3 totals 13 residues. V was clipped by 8 bases and J by 0 bases, with 11 bases between them. CDR3 DNA sequence: TGTGCCAGCGGTAAGCAGAGCTCCTACGAGCAGTACTTC. Its protein product is CASGKQSSYEQYF.

In this sample, this clonotype turned up a few times. The rearrangement joins TRBV18 to TRBJ2-7; TRBD1 matches 7 bases. V lost 4 bases to trimming and J lost 7 bases; unmatched junction nucleotides: 10. Per the germline V gene, CDR1 is KGHSH and CDR2 is LQKENI. The CDR3 is 14 residues long. CDR3 amino acids: CASSQQGSADEQYF. CDR3 nucleotide sequence: TGTGCCAGCTCACAACAGGGGTCCGCGGATGAGCAGTACTTC.

This clonotype was seen a few times. The V call is TRBV12-5, the J call TRBJ2-1, with 7 positions matching TRBD2. The CDR3 runs to 14 residues. Germline lookup yields CDR1 LGHNT and CDR2 FRNRAP. The V segment lost 6 bases and the J segment 7 bases; nucleotides outside the gene matches: 9. The CDR3 here is CASGLGAGWNEQFF. The CDR3 bases are TGTGCTAGTGGCCTGGGAGCGGGGTGGAATGAGCAGTTCTTC.

The genes are TRBV9 and TRBJ1-1; D is ambiguous. This CDR3 region has 14 residues. V was pared by 4 bases and J by 3 bases, with 13 bases between. CDR1 and CDR2 (germline): SGDLS, YYNGEE. CDR3 nucleotide sequence: TGTGCCAGCAGCCTAGCGGCGGGCGACACTGAAGCTTTCTTT. Protein sequence: CASSLAAGDTEAFF.

This rearrangement joins TRBV3-1 to TRBJ2-4; unclear D gene. V was trimmed by 4 bases and J by 8 bases, leaving 15 bases between them. Germline-derived CDR1 and CDR2 are LGHDT and YNNKEL (reference sequence). The CDR3 runs 14 residues. As DNA, the CDR3 is TGTGCCAGCAGCCCCCCCGGACGGGTGGACATTCAGTACTTC. It codes for CASSPPGRVDIQYF.

This chain connects TRBV5-1 to TRBJ2-5, with 10 bases matching TRBD2. V lost 3 bases to trimming and J lost 0 bases; unmatched junction nucleotides: 5. Germline V lookup: CDR1 SGHRS, CDR2 YFSETQ. The CDR3 has 16 residues. The CDR3 sequence is CASSSGLAAYQETQYF. Written as DNA, the CDR3 is TGCGCCAGCAGCTCCGGACTAGCGGCGTACCAAGAGACCCAGTACTTC. The complete variable domain, with remaining parts taken from reference TRBV5-1 and TRBJ2-5, reads KAGVTQTPRYLIKTRGQQVTLSCSPISGHRSVSWYQQTPGQGLQFLFEYFSETQRNKGNFPGRFSGRQFSNSRSEMNVSTLELGDSALYLCASSSGLAAYQETQYFGPGTRLLVL.

This sequence joins TRBV9 and TRBJ2-3, with 10 positions matching TRBD2. Losses at the gene ends were 0 bases for V and 9 bases for J; bases not matched to a gene: 4. CDR3 size: 14 residues. Germline loops: CDR1 SGDLS, CDR2 YYNGEE. CDR3 nucleotides: TGTGCCAGCAGCGTAGACCAGCGGGGGGGGACGCAGTATTTT. Its translation is CASSVDQRGGTQYF.

The chain links TRBV28 to TRBJ1-1; D uncertain. The CDR3 spans 13 residues. Trimming stripped 7 bases from V and 4 bases from J, with 13 bases between. Germline CDR1 is MDHEN and CDR2 is SYDVKM. CDR3 sequence reads: CASTTPSLTEAFF. DNA for the CDR3: TGTGCCAGCACAACTCCCTCTCTCACTGAAGCTTTCTTT.

The genes are TRBV18 and TRBJ1-5; TRBD1 aligns across 7 bases. Germline V gene lookup returns CDR1 KGHSH and CDR2 LQKENI. Trimming removed 3 bases from V and 0 bases from J; junction bases left unmatched: 5. The CDR3 totals 16 residues. CDR3 nucleotide sequence: TGTGCCAGCTCACCGAGACAGGGCAATAGCAATCAGCCCCAGCATTTT. It yields the protein CASSPRQGNSNQPQHF.

There are a few counts of this clonotype. The rearrangement uses TRBV12-3 or TRBV12-4 and TRBJ1-5; D uncertain. Trimming stripped 5 bases from V and 0 bases from J, with 8 bases between. The CDR3 totals 14 residues. The CDR3 coding sequence is TGTGCCAGCAGTCCTACGTATAGCAATCAGCCCCAGCATTTT. It yields the protein CASSPTYSNQPQHF.

This clonotype came up many times. The chain links TRBV10-3 to TRBJ2-2, with D perhaps matching TRBD1 (5 bases). Germline V gives CDR1 ENHRY, CDR2 SYGVKD. This CDR3 has 15 residues. The ends were cut back, 0 bases at V and 3 bases at J, with 8 bases in the middle. CDR3 DNA: TGTGCCATCAGTGAGTCAGGGGCCTACACCGGGGAGCTGTTTTTT. This encodes CAISESGAYTGELFF.

V gene TRBV9 combines with J gene TRBJ2-7; weak D call: TRBD2 (5 bases). Between the trimmed V and J ends, which lost 4 bases and 0 bases, there was a span of 11 bases. CDR3 length: 14 residues. The germline gives CDR1 SGDLS, CDR2 YYNGEE. CDR3 DNA sequence: TGTGCCAGCAGCCCCAGTGGGAGCTCCTACGAGCAGTACTTC. It yields the protein CASSPSGSSYEQYF.

The chain uses TRBV2 and TRBJ2-2; D not resolved. This CDR3 is built from 15 residues. Germline V gene data show CDR1 as SNHLY and CDR2 as FYNNEI. V lost 5 bases and J 8 bases, leaving 18 bases between the germline ends. The CDR3 DNA reads TGTGCCAGCAGTCAATTTCCAGCCACCTTAGGGGAGCTGTTTTTT. This encodes CASSQFPATLGELFF.

This clonotype was counted ten times or more. CDR3 sequence (DNA): TGTGCCACCAGTGACAGAAGGGATGAGCAGTTCTTC. Its translation is CATSDRRDEQFF. The V gene is TRBV24-1, the J gene TRBJ2-1; D not certain. Germline values: CDR1 KGHDR, CDR2 SFDVKD. Trimming removed 4 bases from V and 8 bases from J, with 8 bases in between. This CDR3 is built from 12 residues.

This clonotype was recorded many times. V gene TRBV5-1 combines with J gene TRBJ1-1; D gene unclear. V dropped 7 bases and J dropped 1 base, with 8 bases sitting between them. This CDR3 has 12 residues. Germline V gene data show CDR1 as SGHRS and CDR2 as YFSETQ. CDR3 nucleotides: TGCGCCAGCGCGACGGAGAACACTGAAGCTTTCTTT. Translated: CASATENTEAFF.

This clonotype has ten or more counts. The chain uses TRBV6-1 and TRBJ2-3; D ambiguous. The CDR3 consists of 15 residues. Trimming removed 0 bases at V and 2 bases at J, with 9 bases between. Germline V gene sequence: CDR1 MNHNS, CDR2 SASEGT. DNA of the CDR3: TGTGCCAGCAGTGAAGCGATGATTCCCACAGATACGCAGTATTTT. It yields the protein CASSEAMIPTDTQYF.

The chain joins TRBV5-1 to TRBJ1-3, with 10 bases lining up with TRBD1. Germline CDR1 is SGHRS and CDR2 is YFSETQ. V lost 2 bases to trimming and J lost 0 bases; unmatched junction nucleotides: 8. The CDR3 contains 18 residues. The chain's CDR3 is CASSFAGQGPSSGNTIYF. The CDR3 DNA sequence: TGCGCCAGCAGCTTCGCGGGACAGGGGCCATCCTCTGGAAACACCATATATTTT.

V is TRBV3-1 and J is TRBJ2-5, with 11 positions matching TRBD2. V lost 5 bases and J lost 0; bases outside the gene matches: 8. This CDR3 has 17 residues. Germline CDR1 LGHDT, CDR2 YNNKEL (reference sequence). The CDR3 DNA reads TGTGCCAGCAGCACTGGGACACTAGCGGGGGACCAAGAGACCCAGTACTTC. This translates into CASSTGTLAGDQETQYF.

This clonotype was observed many times. The chain combines TRBV11-2 with TRBJ2-7; 9 nucleotides align to TRBD1. Unmatched junction bases numbered 18, after V lost 5 bases and J lost 4 bases. The CDR3 sequence is 18 residues long. Germline CDR1 reads SGHAT; CDR2 reads FQNNGV. The CDR3 DNA reads as TGTGCCAGCAGCCCCCTAAACAGGGGGCGAGCCGACCGGTACGAGCAGTACTTC. This gives the protein CASSPLNRGRADRYEQYF.

This clonotype was counted only a few times. This chain uses TRBV2 with TRBJ1-1, with TRBD1 as a possible D gene (5 bases). Germline lookup yields CDR1 SNHLY and CDR2 FYNNEI. The CDR3 is made up of 16 amino acids. Trimming shortened V by 3 bases and J by 5 bases, and 19 bases separated the two germline ends. CDR3 protein: CASSDLLPGEGTEAFF. The CDR3 DNA reads TGTGCCAGCAGTGACTTACTCCCGGGGGAAGGTACTGAAGCTTTCTTT.